Sequencing of this T cell receptor (beta chain) was carried out in a study of T-cell reconstitution after alpha-beta-depleted transplantation in children. Study-level findings and limits: Recipient T cells and thymic progenitors that survived were the source of the high TCRbeta diversity seen at day 60 in some patients. Alpha-beta T cells present about two months after transplant were reported to originate from several hundred expanded graft clones.

Unique molecular identifiers were incorporated into the prepared TCRbeta library. TCRdb analysed the PCR reads with MiXCR anew, one entry per CDR3 protein. Here the sample spans 75,000 to 80,000 distinct CDR3 sequences, roughly 18% being singletons. The CDR3 runs to 15 residues. V was trimmed by 1 base and J by 0 bases, leaving 9 bases between them. CDR1 is LGHDT and CDR2 is YNNKEL in the germline V gene (reference sequence). There are a few counts of this clonotype. Antigen specificity is unknown. The clonotype was recovered from a male patient aged 2-9 years who had a stem cell transplant for acute lymphoblastic leukemia, so the T cells may come from the graft donor. This rearrangement joins TRBV3-1 to TRBJ1-1; no definite D call. The sequenced sample was PBMCs, mostly from graft donor cells, obtained 360 days after TCRalphabeta/CD19-depleted stem cell transplant. The CDR3 DNA sequence: TGTGCCAGCAGCCAAGGGACCACTTTGAACACTGAAGCTTTCTTT. It translates to CASSQGTTLNTEAFF.